Sequencing of this T cell receptor beta chain was carried out in a study of preoperative IRX-2 immunotherapy in early breast cancer. Sequencing used immunoSEQ multiplex PCR; TCRdb keeps in-frame clones, though not all of them. The data contain around 60,000 clones, roughly 95% of them singletons. CDR1 is KGHSH and CDR2 is LQKENI in the germline V gene. The CDR3 is made up of 13 amino acids. V dropped 6 bases and J dropped 7; count of bases not matched to a gene: 7. The treatment was: preoperative locoregional IRX-2 cytokine immunotherapy. The V call is TRBV18, the J call TRBJ1-2; the match to TRBD1 covers 8 bases. This sample was obtained from a patient treated with IRX-2 immunotherapy. This sequence originates from a human donor with breast cancer. The DNA for the CDR3 is TGTGCCAGCTCTTTGGACAGGGCGTCTGGCTACACCTTC. Its protein product is CASSLDRASGYTF.